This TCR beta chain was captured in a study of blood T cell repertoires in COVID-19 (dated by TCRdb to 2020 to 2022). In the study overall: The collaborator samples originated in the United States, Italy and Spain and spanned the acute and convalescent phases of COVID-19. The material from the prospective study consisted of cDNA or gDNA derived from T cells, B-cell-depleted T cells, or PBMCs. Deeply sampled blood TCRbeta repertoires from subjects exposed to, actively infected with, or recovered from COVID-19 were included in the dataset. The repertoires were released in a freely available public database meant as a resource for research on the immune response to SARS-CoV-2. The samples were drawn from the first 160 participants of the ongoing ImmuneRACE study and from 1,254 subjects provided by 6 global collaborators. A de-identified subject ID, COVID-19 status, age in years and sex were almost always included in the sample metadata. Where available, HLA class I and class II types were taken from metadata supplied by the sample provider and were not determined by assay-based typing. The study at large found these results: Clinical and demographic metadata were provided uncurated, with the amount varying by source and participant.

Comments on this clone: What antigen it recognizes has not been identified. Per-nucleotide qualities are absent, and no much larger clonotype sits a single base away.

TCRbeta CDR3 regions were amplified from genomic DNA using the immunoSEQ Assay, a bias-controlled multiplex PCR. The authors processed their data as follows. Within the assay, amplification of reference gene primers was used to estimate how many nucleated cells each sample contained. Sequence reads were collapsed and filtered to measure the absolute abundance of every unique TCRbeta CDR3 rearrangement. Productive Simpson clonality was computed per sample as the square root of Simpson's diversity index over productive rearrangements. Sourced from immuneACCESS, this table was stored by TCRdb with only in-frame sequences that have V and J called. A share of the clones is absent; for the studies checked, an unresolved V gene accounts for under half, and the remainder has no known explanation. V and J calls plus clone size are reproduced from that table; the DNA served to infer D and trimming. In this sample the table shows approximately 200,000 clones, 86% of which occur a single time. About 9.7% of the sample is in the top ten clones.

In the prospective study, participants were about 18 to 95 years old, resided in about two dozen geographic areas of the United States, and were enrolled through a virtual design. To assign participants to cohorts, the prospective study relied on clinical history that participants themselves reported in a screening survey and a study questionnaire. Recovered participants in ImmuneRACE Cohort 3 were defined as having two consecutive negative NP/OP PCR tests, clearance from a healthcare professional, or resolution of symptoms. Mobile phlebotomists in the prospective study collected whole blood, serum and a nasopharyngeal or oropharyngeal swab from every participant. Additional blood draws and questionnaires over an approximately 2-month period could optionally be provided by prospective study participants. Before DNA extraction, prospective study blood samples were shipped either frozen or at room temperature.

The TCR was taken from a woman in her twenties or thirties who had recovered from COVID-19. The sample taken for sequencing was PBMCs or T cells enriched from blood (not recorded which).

The CDR3 is CASSPLPISRERGTYEQYF. At the DNA level, the sequence is TGTGCCAGCAGTCCGTTACCTATCTCGCGGGAGCGCGGTACCTACGAGCAGTACTTC. This chain is built from TRBV28 and TRBJ2-7, with 7 bases matching TRBD2. Inclusive of the bounding cysteine and phenylalanine, the CDR3 is 19 residues long. This entry keeps only the CDR3 DNA: 57 bases, framed from base 1. Trimming accounts for 5 bases at V and 2 bases at J, while the number of junction bases matched to no gene is 21. The CDR1 and CDR2 encoded by the germline V gene are MDHEN and SYDVKM.